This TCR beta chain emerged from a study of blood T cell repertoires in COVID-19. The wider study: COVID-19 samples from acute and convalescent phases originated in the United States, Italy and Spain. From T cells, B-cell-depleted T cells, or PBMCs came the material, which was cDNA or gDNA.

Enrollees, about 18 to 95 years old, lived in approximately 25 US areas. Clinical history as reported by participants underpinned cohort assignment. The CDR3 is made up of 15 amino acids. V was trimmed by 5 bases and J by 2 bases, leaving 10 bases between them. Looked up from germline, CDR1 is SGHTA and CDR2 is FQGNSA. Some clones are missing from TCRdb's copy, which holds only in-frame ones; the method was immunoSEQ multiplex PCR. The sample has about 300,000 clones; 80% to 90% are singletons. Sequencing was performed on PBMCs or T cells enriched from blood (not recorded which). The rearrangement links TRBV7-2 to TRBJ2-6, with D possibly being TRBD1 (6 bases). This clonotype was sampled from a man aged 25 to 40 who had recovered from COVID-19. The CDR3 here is CASSVTGPGANVLTF. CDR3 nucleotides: TGTGCCAGCAGCGTGACAGGCCCTGGGGCCAACGTCCTGACTTTC.